This T cell receptor beta chain was sequenced in a study of shared clonotypes between healthy human individuals (dated by TCRdb to 2018 to 2021). With respect to the entire study: The cohort comprised a couple of women and a few men aged 18 to 49 years. For each donor, CD4 naive and CD4 memory were each run on three plates, CD8 naive on two plates, and CD8 memory on one plate. The study deeply sequenced blood TCR repertoires of about 5 healthy adults to estimate repertoire size and the extent of clonotype sharing between individuals. To increase sequencing depth and limit assay-specific biases, TCR repertoire library preparation and sequencing were carried out by different laboratories using diverse techniques. Leukapheresis yielded between about 0.94 and 9 billion PBMCs per donor. Summary of the overall study and its limitations: Rarefaction of sorted-subset datasets indicated incomplete sequencing despite the large sequencing depth. When several donors were compared, the shared fraction of clonotypes was roughly 5% for naive CD4, around 3.5% for naive CD8, 2.3% for memory CD4, and about 0.36% for memory CD8. Sampling was limited to blood, and TCR repertoires in tissue likely differ from TCR repertoires in blood. Because the study included only a small number of donors, the genetic and exposure-history diversity represented was limited. Compared with non-shared clonotypes, clonotypes shared by all four sorted-subset donors had higher generation probabilities. Pairwise subsampling led to the expectation that sequencing depth would affect the degree of clonotype sharing among donors. Naive subsets generally had larger estimated clonotype richness than memory subsets did.

In the case of this clone: It lacks a known antigen. There are no base qualities to consult, and no much larger clone falls within one base.

The germline V gene provides CDR1 MDHEN and CDR2 SYDVKM. V was cut back by 0 bases and J by 8 bases, leaving a gap of 10 bases between them. The CDR3 measures 13 amino acids from cysteine to phenylalanine. The DNA shown is the 39-base CDR3, in frame from base 1. Donors were healthy HIV-negative adults with no recently reported acute infections or vaccinations. All donors were Caucasian adults living in Nashville, Tennessee, USA. CD4+ T cells were enriched through magnetic negative selection, after which naive cells were positively selected on CD45RA and the remaining negative fraction served as the memory subset. Blood was collected by leukapheresis, and PBMCs were isolated by Ficoll-Histopaque density gradient centrifugation and then cryopreserved in liquid nitrogen vapor phase. Analytical flow cytometry was used to check the purity and quantity of each magnetically sorted T cell population. Genomic DNA was isolated from every sorted fraction and measured by UV absorbance on a Nanodrop 2000c.

TCR CDR3 regions were amplified from genomic DNA by multiplex PCR using the deep immunoSEQ assay. For each cell subset, the extracted genomic DNA was distributed evenly across all wells of several immunoSEQ 96-well plates, and each plate served as one replicate. Each replicate PCR for sorted subsets received around 200 ng genomic DNA, equal to about 29,000 T cell genomes. Purified libraries were measured with a Qubit 3.0 fluorometer, size-checked on a Bioanalyzer 2100, and measured again with the KAPA Library Quantification kit. Each immunoSEQ 96-well plate was sequenced on its own single-read 150-cycle Illumina NextSeq 550 flow cell. From the authors' description of their analysis: Because the immunoSEQ output held only junctional sequences and lacked quality scores, the filtering could not match the filtering applied to full-length reads. To assign V/J genes and CDR3, sequences were annotated using PyIR, a Python wrapper for IgBLAST v1.9, with IMGT germline references. Reads with weak V/J assignments (E-value above 1e-6), missing CDR3, stop codons, out-of-frame junctions, or ambiguous translated residues were removed. A V3J clonotype was defined by an identical inferred V gene, J gene, and CDR3 amino acid sequence. Percentage overlap between repertoires was calculated by dividing the number of shared unique clonotypes by the size of the smaller repertoire. Repertoire richness was assessed with RTK rarefaction, the Chao1 estimator, and Recon v2.1 estimates of unobserved clonotypes. For all TCRbeta clonotypes obtained by the gDNA method from a few donors, generation probabilities were computed with OLGA. Held by TCRdb, this immuneACCESS table contains in-frame sequences only and omits some clones. Under half of the omission traces to an unresolved V gene where checked; the cause of the rest is unknown. V, J and clone size derive from that table, while D and trimming were established from the DNA sequence. The sample table shows about 1 million clones, and about three quarters are seen once. The ten largest clonotypes hold roughly 1.4% of the sample.

Sequencing was carried out using memory CD4+ T cells sorted from blood. This sample's cell subset or site label indicates: CD45RA-negative fraction. The rearranged chain carries TRBV28 and TRBJ1-2, and the D gene may be TRBD1, 5 bases matching. The source of this sequence is a man in his late teens or twenties in good health. DNA sequence: TGTGCCAGCAGTTTATGGGGGCGCGGGGGCTACACCTTC. This translates into CASSLWGRGGYTF.